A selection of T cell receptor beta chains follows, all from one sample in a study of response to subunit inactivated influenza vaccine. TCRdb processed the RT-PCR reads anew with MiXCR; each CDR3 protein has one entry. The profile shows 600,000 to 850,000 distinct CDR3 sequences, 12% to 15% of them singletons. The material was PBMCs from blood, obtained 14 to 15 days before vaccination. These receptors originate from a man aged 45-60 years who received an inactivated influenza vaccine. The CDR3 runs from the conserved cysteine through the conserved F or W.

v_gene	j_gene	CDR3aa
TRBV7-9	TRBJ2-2	CASSHPGLAGAGGELFF
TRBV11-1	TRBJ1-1	CASSSQGERLVSPPEAFF
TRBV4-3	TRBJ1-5	CASSQDATTGSLGPQHF
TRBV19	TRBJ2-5	CATKTSQGRETQYF
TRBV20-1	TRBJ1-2	CSARDRTGANYGYTF
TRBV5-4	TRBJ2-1	CASSLGASGGSYNEQFF
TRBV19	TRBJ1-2	CASTSPLQGNYGYTF
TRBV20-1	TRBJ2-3	CSARDIQGMTTDTQYF
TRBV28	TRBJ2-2	CASAQLARGRWSIRTGELFF
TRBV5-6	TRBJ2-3	CASSALIDTQYF
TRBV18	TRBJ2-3	CASSGTSGSNTQYF
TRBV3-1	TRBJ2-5	CASSHWGAGETQYF
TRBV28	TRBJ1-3	CASSLSGQGASGNTIYF
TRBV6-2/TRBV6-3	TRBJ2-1	CASSYGTPGVYEQFF
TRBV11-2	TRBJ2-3	CASSLIRGGTYTDTQYF
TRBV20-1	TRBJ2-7	CSARGGIGSPGQYF
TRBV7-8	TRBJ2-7	CASSLGWTKGSYEQYF
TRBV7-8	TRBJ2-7	CASSSDRGNEQYF
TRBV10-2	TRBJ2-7	CASSEGRGNHEQYF
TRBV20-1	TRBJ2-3	CSATRDTDTQYF
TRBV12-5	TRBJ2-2	CASGIHLRGTKGFTGELFF
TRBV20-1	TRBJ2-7	CSAMATSGSYEQYF
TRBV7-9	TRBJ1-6	CASSLDGTGGYNSPLHF
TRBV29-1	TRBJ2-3	CSVGQGTDTQYF
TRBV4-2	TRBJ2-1	CASSQEVGGRGNEQFF
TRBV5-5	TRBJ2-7	CASSWGGAEQYF
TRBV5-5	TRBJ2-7	CASSRLGGDGAYEQYF
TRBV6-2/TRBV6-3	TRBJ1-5	CASSTNPVFGNQPQHF
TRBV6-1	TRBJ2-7	CASSRGQKVVQYF
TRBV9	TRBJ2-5	CASSLAPTSGTETQYF
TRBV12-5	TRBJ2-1	CASATVESSYNEQFF
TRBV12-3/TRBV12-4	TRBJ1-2	CASTIRRNYGYTF
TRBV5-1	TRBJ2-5	CASSLYLTGRKETQYF
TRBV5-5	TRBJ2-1	CASSVQGLEQFF
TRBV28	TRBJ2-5	CASSFVLGLAGVYQETQYF
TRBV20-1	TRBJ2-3	CSARPGGSTDTQYF
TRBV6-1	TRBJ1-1	CASSPPGSGVTEAFF
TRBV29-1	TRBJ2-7	CSVLAGNYEQYF
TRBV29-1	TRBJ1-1	CSPWTPGTEAFF
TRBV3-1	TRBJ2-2	CASTLRQGARTGELFF